This TCR beta chain came from a study of T cells in localized non-small cell lung cancer. CDR3 length: 14 residues. The V gene end was trimmed by 5 bases and the J gene end by 2 bases; junction bases not matched to a gene: 4. CDR1 is SGHAT and CDR2 is FQDESV in the germline V gene (reference sequence). This table comes from immunoSEQ multiplex PCR, and its TCRdb copy is limited to in-frame clones, with some not included. Counted here are some 15,000 clones, over 75% occurring once; the ten biggest clones make up 30%. The source material was peripheral blood, sampled before any cancer treatment. The source of this sequence is a male donor older than 55 with stage I lung adenocarcinoma. V is TRBV11-1 and J is TRBJ2-7, with 9 bases identical to TRBD1. This CDR3 is CASSPGTGPYEQYF. CDR3 nucleotide sequence: TGTGCCAGCAGCCCCGGGACAGGGCCCTACGAGCAGTACTTC.